The 15 T cell receptor beta chains listed next were all sequenced from one sample in a study of CD8 T cell repertoires and HIV-1 epitope variants. Generated by immunoSEQ multiplex PCR, the TCRdb table keeps only in-frame clones and is missing some. The sample shows a few thousand clones, more than 60% of them seen only once. No antigens are known for them. The material sequenced was cultured CD8+ T cells derived from PBMCs. The receptors were sampled from a male donor with HIV.

About this clone itself: Other nucleotide sequences in the sample specify the same CDR3. The V and J genes are TRBV11-3 and TRBJ1-1; D is unresolved. Germline V CDR1 and CDR2: SGHNT, YENEEA. V was trimmed by 1 base and J by 5 bases, leaving 8 bases between them. The CDR3 sequence is 13 residues long. CDR3 in DNA: TGTGCCAGCAGCTTAGGGGGAAATACTGAAGCTTTCTTT. It is translated as CASSLGGNTEAFF.

This rearrangement joins TRBV6-5 to TRBJ2-1; possibly TRBD2 for D (5 bases). With 2 bases removed from V and 7 bases from J, the gap between germline ends came to 6 bases. CDR1 is MNHEY and CDR2 is SVGAGI in the germline V gene. The CDR3 runs to 12 residues. CDR3 loop: CASSYTGNEQFF. The CDR3 coding sequence is TGTGCCAGCAGTTACACGGGGAATGAGCAGTTCTTC.

The chain employs TRBV6-6 and TRBJ1-1; D gene unclear. Germline CDR1 is MNHNY and CDR2 is SVGAGI (reference sequence). The CDR3 consists of 14 residues. V shed 1 base and J shed 0 bases, with 6 bases lying between them. CDR3 region: CASSYLDMNTEAFF. The CDR3 region has the DNA TGTGCCAGCAGTTACTTGGATATGAACACTGAAGCTTTCTTT.

The CDR3 DNA is TGTGCCAGCAGTTGGTCCAGCAATCAGCCCCAGCATTTT. This encodes CASSWSSNQPQHF. The rearrangement uses TRBV27 and TRBJ1-5; no definite D call. V gave up 4 bases and J gave up 1 base, with 5 bases separating them. Germline-derived CDR1 and CDR2 are MNHEY and SMNVEV (reference sequence). CDR3 length equals 13 residues.

Only a few counts were recorded for this clone. The gene calls are TRBV28 and TRBJ2-2; D unclear. The germline CDR1 and CDR2 sequences are MDHEN and SYDVKM. This CDR3 contains 12 residues. V was pared by 8 bases and J by 6 bases, with 10 bases between. CDR3 sequence reads: CASGLSAGELFF. The CDR3 bases are TGTGCCAGCGGGTTGTCTGCCGGGGAGCTGTTTTTT.

The chain is built from TRBV5-1 and TRBJ2-2, with D possibly being TRBD1 or TRBD2 (5 bases each). Trimming cost V 2 bases and J 6 bases, with 29 bases left between them. The CDR3 covers 20 residues. Germline CDR1 reads SGHRS; CDR2 reads YFSETQ. CDR3 sequence (DNA): TGCGCCAGCAGCTTCCTTCAGGTTTTCAGGGAACCAGGACTTGCCGGGGAGCTGTTTTTT. Residues: CASSFLQVFREPGLAGELFF.

The chain couples TRBV9 to TRBJ2-4; 7 bases match TRBD2. Germline V gene data show CDR1 as SGDLS and CDR2 as YYNGEE. V shed 4 bases, J shed 8 bases, and the junction held 12 bases outside the gene matches. This CDR3 region has 15 residues. CDR3 sequence: CASSLGEGPGHIQYF. In DNA form, the CDR3 reads TGTGCCAGCAGCCTAGGGGAGGGTCCGGGGCACATTCAGTACTTC.

The chain carries TRBV28 and TRBJ2-3, with D hard to call. CDR3 length: 14 residues. Trimming cost V 5 bases and J 0 bases, with 9 bases left between them. From germline, CDR1 is MDHEN and CDR2 SYDVKM. The CDR3 loop reads CASSPVVSTDTQYF. CDR3 nucleotides: TGTGCCAGCAGTCCGGTAGTAAGCACAGATACGCAGTATTTT.

The genes are TRBV10-1 and TRBJ2-3; D is unclear. Germline CDR1 and CDR2: WNHNN and SYGVQD (reference sequence). V gave up 6 bases and J gave up 4 bases, with 11 bases separating them. This CDR3 contains 13 residues. The CDR3 sequence: CASSLGTADTQYF. The CDR3 DNA reads as TGCGCCAGCAGCCTCGGAACAGCAGATACGCAGTATTTT.

A word on this clone: It is likely a read error: a sequence one base away is far more abundant. This chain connects TRBV11-1 to TRBJ2-7; weak D call: TRBD2 (6 bases). CDR3 length: 12 residues. Germline CDR1 reads SGHAT; CDR2 reads FQDESV (reference sequence). CDR3 loop: CAGSLRAGEQYF. The DNA of the CDR3 is TGTGCCGGCAGCTTACGAGCGGGCGAGCAGTACTTC.

The CDR3 reads CASSQAYNNEQFF. CDR3 nucleotides: TGTGCCAGCAGCCAAGCGTACAACAATGAGCAGTTCTTC. This chain uses TRBV27 with TRBJ2-1; D is uncertain. V shed 6 bases and J shed 5 bases, with 11 bases lying between them. CDR3 length: 13 residues. The germline gives CDR1 MNHEY, CDR2 SMNVEV (reference sequence).

The chain employs TRBV6-5 and TRBJ2-1; possible D gene TRBD2, 5 bases. Trimming cost V 5 bases and J 8 bases, with 16 bases left between them. From germline, CDR1 is MNHEY and CDR2 SVGAGI. The CDR3 spans 14 residues. The CDR3 spells CASSRVSGSYEQFF. For the CDR3, the DNA is TGTGCCAGCAGTAGGGTTTCGGGGAGCTATGAGCAGTTCTTC.

V usage is TRBV9 and J usage is TRBJ2-1, with 12 bases matching TRBD2. V lost 4 bases and J lost 5; bases outside the gene matches: 16. The CDR3 is 19 amino acids. Germline assignment: CDR1 SGDLS and CDR2 YYNGEE. CDR3 sequence reads: CASSTSRGTSGRGNNEQFF. CDR3 DNA sequence: TGTGCCAGCAGCACCAGTAGGGGGACTAGCGGGCGAGGGAACAATGAGCAGTTCTTC. Based on the CDR3 plus reference TRBV9 and TRBJ2-1, the full variable domain is DSGVTQTPKHLITATGQRVTLRCSPRSGDLSVYWYQQSLDQGLQFLIQYYNGEERAKGNILERFSAQQFPDLHSELNLSSLELGDSALYFCASSTSRGTSGRGNNEQFFGPGTRLTVL.

The chain couples TRBV28 to TRBJ2-5; no definite D call. CDR1 and CDR2 (germline): MDHEN, SYDVKM. Deletions cut 1 base from V and 5 bases from J, with 5 bases between. CDR3 size: 12 residues. CDR3 nucleotides: TGTGCCAGCAGTTTATATAGGGAGACCCAGTACTTC. Translation gives CASSLYRETQYF.

The chain recombines TRBV28 with TRBJ1-5, with D tentatively TRBD1 (5 bases). Trimming took off 4 bases at V and 0 bases at J, with 13 bases between the two ends. The CDR3 has 16 amino acids. CDR1 and CDR2 from the germline V gene are MDHEN and SYDVKM. CDR3 in DNA: TGTGCCAGCAGTTCCGCCCCAGGGATTAGCAATCAGCCCCAGCATTTT. Amino acids: CASSSAPGISNQPQHF.